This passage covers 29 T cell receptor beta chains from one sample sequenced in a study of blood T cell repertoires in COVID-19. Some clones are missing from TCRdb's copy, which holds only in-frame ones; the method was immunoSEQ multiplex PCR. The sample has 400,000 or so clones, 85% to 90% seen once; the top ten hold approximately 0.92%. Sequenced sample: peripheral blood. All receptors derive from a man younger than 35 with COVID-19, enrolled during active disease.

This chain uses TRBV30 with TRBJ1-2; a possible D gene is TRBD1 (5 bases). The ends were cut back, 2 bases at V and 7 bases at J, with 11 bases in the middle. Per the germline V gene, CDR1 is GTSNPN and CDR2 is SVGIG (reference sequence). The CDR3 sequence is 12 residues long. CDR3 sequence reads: CAWSTGEGGYTF. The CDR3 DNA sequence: TGTGCCTGGAGTACGGGGGAAGGTGGCTACACCTTC.

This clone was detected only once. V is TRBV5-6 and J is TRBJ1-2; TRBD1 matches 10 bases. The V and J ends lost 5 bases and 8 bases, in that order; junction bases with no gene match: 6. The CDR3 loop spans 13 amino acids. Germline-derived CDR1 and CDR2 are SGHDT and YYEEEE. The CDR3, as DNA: TGTGCCAGCAGAATCGACAGGGGGCGAGGCTACACCTTC. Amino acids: CASRIDRGRGYTF.

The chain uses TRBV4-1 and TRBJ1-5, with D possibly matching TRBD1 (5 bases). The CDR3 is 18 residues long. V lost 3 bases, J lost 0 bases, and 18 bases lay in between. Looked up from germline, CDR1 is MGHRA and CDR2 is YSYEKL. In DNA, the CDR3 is TGCGCCAGCAGCCACCCCCCTCAGACAGTTGCTAGCAATCAGCCCCAGCATTTT. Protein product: CASSHPPQTVASNQPQHF.

The CDR3 DNA is TGTGCCAGTAGTATCTGGACAGGGAGGAACACTGAAGCTTTCTTT. Translated, it gives CASSIWTGRNTEAFF. The chain uses TRBV19 and TRBJ1-1; 8 bases fit TRBD1. This CDR3 spans 15 amino acids. The junction had 4 bases not matched to a gene; V was cut back by 3 bases and J by 1 base. CDR1 LNHDA and CDR2 SQIVND come from the germline V gene (reference sequence).

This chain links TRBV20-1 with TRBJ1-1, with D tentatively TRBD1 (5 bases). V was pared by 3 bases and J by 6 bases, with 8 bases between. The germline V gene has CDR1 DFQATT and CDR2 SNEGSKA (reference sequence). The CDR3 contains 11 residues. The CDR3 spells CSARTAPEAFF. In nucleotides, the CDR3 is TGCAGTGCTAGGACAGCCCCTGAAGCTTTCTTT.

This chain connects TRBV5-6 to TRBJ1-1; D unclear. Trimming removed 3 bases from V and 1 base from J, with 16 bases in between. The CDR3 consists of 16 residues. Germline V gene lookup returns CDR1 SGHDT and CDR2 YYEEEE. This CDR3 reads CASSSPRAEENTEAFF. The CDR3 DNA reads TGTGCCAGCAGCTCCCCGCGGGCAGAAGAGAACACTGAAGCTTTCTTT.

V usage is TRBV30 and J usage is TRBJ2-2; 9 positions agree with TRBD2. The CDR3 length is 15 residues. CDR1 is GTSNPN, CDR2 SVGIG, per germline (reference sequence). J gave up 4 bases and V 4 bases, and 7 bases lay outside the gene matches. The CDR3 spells CAWKVPTSGTGELFF. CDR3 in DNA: TGTGCCTGGAAGGTCCCGACTAGCGGCACCGGGGAGCTGTTTTTT.

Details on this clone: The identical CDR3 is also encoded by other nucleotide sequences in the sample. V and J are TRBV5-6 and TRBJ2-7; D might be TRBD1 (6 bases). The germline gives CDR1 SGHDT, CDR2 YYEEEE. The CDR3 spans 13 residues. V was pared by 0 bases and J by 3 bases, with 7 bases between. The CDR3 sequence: CASSLAQGYEQYF. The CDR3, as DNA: TGTGCCAGCAGCTTGGCACAGGGCTACGAGCAGTACTTC.

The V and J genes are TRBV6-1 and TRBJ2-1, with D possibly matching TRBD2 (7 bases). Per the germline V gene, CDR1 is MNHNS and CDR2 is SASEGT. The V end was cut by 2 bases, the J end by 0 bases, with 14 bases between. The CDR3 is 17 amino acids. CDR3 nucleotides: TGTGCCAGCAGTGAAAGGGGGGGTAGGTCCTCCTACAATGAGCAGTTCTTC. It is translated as CASSERGGRSSYNEQFF.

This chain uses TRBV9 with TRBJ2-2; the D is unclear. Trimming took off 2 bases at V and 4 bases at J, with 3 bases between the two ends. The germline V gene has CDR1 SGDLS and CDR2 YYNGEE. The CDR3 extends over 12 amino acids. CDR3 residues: CASSVGTGELFF. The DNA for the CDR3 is TGTGCCAGCAGCGTCGGCACCGGGGAGCTGTTTTTT.

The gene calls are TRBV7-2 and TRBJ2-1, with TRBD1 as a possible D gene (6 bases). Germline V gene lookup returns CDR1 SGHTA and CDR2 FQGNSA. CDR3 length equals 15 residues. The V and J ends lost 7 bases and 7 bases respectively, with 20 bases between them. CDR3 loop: CASIAGDFRINEQFF. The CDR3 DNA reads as TGTGCCAGCATCGCAGGGGATTTTCGTATTAATGAGCAGTTCTTC.

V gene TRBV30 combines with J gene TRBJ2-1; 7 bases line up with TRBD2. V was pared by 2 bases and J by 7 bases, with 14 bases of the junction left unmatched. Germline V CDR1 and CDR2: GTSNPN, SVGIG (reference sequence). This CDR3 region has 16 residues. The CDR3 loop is CAWSYSAGVLGNEQFF. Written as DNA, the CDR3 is TGTGCCTGGAGTTACTCGGCGGGAGTTCTTGGGAATGAGCAGTTCTTC.

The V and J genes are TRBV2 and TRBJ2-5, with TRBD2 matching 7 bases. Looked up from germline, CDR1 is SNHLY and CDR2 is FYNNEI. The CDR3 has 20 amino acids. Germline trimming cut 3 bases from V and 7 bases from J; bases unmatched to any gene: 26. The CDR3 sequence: CASSEWPPNAGVGYRTTQYF. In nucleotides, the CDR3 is TGTGCCAGCAGTGAGTGGCCACCTAATGCGGGAGTTGGGTATAGGACGACCCAGTACTTC.

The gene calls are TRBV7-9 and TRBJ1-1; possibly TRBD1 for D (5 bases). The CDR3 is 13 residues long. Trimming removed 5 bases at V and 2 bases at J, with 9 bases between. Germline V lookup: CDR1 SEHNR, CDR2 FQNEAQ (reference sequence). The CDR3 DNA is TGTGCCAGCAGCCGTGACAGCAACACTGAAGCTTTCTTT. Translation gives CASSRDSNTEAFF.

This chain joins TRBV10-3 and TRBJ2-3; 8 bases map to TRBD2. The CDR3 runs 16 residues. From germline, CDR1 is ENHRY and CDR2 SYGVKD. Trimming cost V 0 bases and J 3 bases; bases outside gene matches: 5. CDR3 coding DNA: TGTGCCATCAGTGAGTCGGGACTAGTCGGAACAGATACGCAGTATTTT. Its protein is CAISESGLVGTDTQYF.

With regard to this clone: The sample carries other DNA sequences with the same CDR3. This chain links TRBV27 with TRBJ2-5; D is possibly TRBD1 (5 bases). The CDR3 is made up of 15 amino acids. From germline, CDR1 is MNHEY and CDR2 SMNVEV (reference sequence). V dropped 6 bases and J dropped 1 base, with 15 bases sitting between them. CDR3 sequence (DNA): TGTGCCAGCAGCTCAATCCTAGGGGCCCAAGAGACCCAGTACTTC. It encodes CASSSILGAQETQYF.

The CDR3 bases are TGTGCCAGTAGTACAGGGGGCGCGTACGAGCAGTACTTC. It yields the protein CASSTGGAYEQYF. The chain is built from TRBV19 and TRBJ2-7; 8 bases agree with TRBD1. CDR1 is LNHDA, CDR2 SQIVND, per germline (reference sequence). After removal of 4 bases from V and 4 bases from J, the junction contained 3 bases not matched to a gene. CDR3 length: 13 amino acids.

As DNA, the CDR3 is TGTGCCAGCAGTTACACAGACACAGATACGCAGTATTTT. Translation gives CASSYTDTDTQYF. The chain couples TRBV6-5 to TRBJ2-3; D not certain. V lost 2 bases and J 2 bases, leaving 5 bases between the germline ends. The CDR3 runs to 13 residues. Germline V gives CDR1 MNHEY, CDR2 SVGAGI.

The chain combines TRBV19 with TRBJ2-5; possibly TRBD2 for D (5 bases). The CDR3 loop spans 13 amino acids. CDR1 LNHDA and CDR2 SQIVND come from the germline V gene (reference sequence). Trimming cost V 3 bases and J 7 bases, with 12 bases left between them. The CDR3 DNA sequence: TGTGCCAGTAGTATCGGGTCTCGGGGGACCCAGTACTTC. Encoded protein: CASSIGSRGTQYF.

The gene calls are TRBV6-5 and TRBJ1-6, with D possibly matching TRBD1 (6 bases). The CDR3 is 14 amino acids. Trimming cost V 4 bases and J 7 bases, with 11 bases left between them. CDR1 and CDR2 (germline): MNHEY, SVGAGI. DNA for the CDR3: TGTGCCAGCAGTTTCGGGCAGGGGAATTCACCCCTCCACTTT. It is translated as CASSFGQGNSPLHF.

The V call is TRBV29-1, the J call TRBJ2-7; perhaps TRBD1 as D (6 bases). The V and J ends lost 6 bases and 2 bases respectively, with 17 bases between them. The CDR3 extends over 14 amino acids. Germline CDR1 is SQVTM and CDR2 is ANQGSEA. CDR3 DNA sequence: TGCAGCGTCCTCACGACAGGCGTCACCTACGAGCAGTACTTC. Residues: CSVLTTGVTYEQYF.

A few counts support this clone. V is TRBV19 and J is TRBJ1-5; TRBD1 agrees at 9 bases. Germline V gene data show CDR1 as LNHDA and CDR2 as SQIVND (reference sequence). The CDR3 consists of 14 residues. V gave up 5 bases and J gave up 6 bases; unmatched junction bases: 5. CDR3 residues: CASSLTGGTQPQHF. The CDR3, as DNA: TGTGCCAGTAGTCTTACAGGGGGCACTCAGCCCCAGCATTTT.

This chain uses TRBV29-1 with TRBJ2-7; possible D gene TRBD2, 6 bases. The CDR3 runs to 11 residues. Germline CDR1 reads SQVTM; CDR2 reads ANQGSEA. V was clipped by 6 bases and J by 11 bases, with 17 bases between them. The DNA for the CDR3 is TGCAGCGTAAGGGACTCCCAGACGGAGTACTTC. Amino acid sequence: CSVRDSQTEYF.

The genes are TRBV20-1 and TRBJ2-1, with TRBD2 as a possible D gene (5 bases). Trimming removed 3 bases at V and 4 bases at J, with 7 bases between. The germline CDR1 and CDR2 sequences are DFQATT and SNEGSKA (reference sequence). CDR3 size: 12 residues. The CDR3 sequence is CSASTGYNEQFF. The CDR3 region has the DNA TGCAGTGCTAGTACGGGATACAATGAGCAGTTCTTC.

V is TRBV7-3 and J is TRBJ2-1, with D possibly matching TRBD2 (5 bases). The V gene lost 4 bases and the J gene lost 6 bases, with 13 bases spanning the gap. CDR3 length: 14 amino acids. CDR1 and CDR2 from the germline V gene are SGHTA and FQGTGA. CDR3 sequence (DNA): TGTGCCAGCAGCTCCCTGGACTCCCCCAATGAGCAGTTCTTC. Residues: CASSSLDSPNEQFF.

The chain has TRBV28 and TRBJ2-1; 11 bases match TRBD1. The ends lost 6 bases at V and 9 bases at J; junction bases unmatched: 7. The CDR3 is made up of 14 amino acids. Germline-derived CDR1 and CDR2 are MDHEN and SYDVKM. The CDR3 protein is CASRARTGGFEQFF. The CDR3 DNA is TGTGCCAGCAGAGCCCGGACAGGGGGCTTTGAGCAGTTCTTC.

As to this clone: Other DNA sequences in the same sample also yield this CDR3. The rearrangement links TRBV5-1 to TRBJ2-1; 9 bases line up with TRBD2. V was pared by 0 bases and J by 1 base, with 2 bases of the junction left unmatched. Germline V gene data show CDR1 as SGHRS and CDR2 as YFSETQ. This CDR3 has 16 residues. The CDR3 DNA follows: TGCGCCAGCAGCTTGGCGGCGGGAGGGTCCTACAATGAGCAGTTCTTC. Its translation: CASSLAAGGSYNEQFF.

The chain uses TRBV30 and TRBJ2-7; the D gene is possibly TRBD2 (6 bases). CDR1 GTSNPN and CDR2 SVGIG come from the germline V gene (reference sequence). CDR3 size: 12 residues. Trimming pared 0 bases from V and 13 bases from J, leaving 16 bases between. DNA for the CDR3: TGTGCCTGGAGTGTAAAAAGGGACTTGAGATACTTC. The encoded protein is CAWSVKRDLRYF.

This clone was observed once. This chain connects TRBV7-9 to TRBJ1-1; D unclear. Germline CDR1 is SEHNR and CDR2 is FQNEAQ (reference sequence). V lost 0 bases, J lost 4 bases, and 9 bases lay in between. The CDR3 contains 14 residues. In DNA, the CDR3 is TGTGCCAGCAGCTTAGCGGCGAGGCGCACTGAAGCTTTCTTT. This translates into CASSLAARRTEAFF.